The source of this TCR beta chain is a study of T cell changes during pregnancy in multiple sclerosis. The CDR3 has 13 residues. The germline gives CDR1 SGHRS, CDR2 YFSETQ. V was trimmed by 9 bases and J by 4 bases, leaving 16 bases between them. Assay: immunoSEQ multiplex PCR; the TCRdb copy retains only in-frame clones and omits some. The sample lists around 63,000 clones, 92% occurring once. Material: peripheral blood, obtained in the third trimester of pregnancy. The clonotype comes from a female donor in good health, enrolled as a control in a pregnancy study. The chain has TRBV5-1 and TRBJ2-5; no firm D call. The CDR3 sequence is CATSTGSRETQYF. The DNA for the CDR3 is TGCGCCACCTCGACTGGATCAAGAGAGACCCAGTACTTC.